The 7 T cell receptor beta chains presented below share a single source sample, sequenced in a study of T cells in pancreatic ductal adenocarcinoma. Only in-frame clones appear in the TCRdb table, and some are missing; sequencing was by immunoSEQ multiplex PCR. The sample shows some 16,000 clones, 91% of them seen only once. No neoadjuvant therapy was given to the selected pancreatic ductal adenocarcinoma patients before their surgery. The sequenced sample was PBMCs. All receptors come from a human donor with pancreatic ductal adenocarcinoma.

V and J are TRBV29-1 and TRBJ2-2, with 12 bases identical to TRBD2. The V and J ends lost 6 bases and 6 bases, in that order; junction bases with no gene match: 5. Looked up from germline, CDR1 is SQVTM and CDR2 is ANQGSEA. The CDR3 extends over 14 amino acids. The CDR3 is CSVTTSGRSGELFF. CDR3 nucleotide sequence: TGCAGCGTCACAACTAGCGGGAGGTCCGGGGAGCTGTTTTTT.

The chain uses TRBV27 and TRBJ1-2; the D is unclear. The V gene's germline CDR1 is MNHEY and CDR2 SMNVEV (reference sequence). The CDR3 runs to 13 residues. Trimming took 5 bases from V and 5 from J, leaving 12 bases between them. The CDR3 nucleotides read TGTGCCAGCAGTGACACTCCTATGTATGGCTACACCTTC. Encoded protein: CASSDTPMYGYTF.

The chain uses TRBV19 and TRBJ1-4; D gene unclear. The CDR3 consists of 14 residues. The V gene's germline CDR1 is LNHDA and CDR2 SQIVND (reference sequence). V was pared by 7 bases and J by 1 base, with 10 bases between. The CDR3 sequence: CASTTFGTNEKLFF. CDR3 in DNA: TGTGCCAGTACCACCTTCGGAACTAATGAAAAACTGTTTTTT.

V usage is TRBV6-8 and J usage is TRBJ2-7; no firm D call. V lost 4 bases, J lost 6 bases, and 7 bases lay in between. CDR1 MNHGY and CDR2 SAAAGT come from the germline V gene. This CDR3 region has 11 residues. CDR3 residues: CASSWGPEQYF. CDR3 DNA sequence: TGTGCCAGCAGTTGGGGTCCCGAGCAGTACTTC.

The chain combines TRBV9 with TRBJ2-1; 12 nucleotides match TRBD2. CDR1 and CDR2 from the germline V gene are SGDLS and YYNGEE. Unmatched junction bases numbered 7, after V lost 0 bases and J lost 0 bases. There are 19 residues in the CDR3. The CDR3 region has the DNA TGTGCCAGCAGCGTAGAATGGCTAGCGGGGGGGAGCTCCTACAATGAGCAGTTCTTC. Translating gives CASSVEWLAGGSSYNEQFF.

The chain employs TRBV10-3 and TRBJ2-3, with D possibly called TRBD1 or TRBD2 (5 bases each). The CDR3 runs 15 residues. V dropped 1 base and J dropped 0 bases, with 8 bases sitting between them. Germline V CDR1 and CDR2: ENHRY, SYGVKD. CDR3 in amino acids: CAISEWDRSTDTQYF. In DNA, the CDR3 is TGTGCCATCAGTGAGTGGGACCGAAGCACAGATACGCAGTATTTT.

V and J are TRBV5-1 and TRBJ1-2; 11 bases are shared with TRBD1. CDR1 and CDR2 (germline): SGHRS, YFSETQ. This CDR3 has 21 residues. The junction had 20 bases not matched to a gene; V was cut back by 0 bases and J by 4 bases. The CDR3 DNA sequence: TGCGCCAGCAGCTTGGGCATTCACGACCGGGACAGGGGGACTTTTCGCTATGGCTACACCTTC. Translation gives CASSLGIHDRDRGTFRYGYTF. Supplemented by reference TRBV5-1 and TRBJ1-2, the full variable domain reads KAGVTQTPRYLIKTRGQQVTLSCSPISGHRSVSWYQQTPGQGLQFLFEYFSETQRNKGNFPGRFSGRQFSNSRSEMNVSTLELGDSALYLCASSLGIHDRDRGTFRYGYTFGSGTRLTVV.